The entry that follows covers one T cell receptor beta chain sequence. Its target is not known. There are 13 residues in the CDR3. From germline, CDR1 is MNHEY and CDR2 SVGAGI. Trimming cost V 4 bases and J 5 bases, with 11 bases left between them. This sample is part of a study of OX40 agonist ivuxolimab in advanced cancers. Study-level information: An agonistic anti-OX40 (CD134) antibody, ivuxolimab, was used to treat the patients. Study observations and caveats: The authors also found low normalized T-cell clonal expansion in some nonresponders.

Blood sampling was done at baseline, cycle 4 day 1, and cycle 7 day 1. Sequencing used immunoSEQ multiplex PCR; TCRdb keeps in-frame clones, though not all of them. The sample shows about 99,000 clones, 90% to 95% of them seen only once. The starting material was CD4+ or CD8+ T cells sorted from blood, obtained in a trial of the OX40 agonist ivuxolimab. The sequence came from an adult with an advanced solid tumor such as melanoma, head and neck, liver or kidney cancer. This chain uses TRBV6-5 with TRBJ1-1; no clear D. The chain's CDR3 is CASSSEGRTEAFF. Here the CDR3 DNA reads TGTGCCAGCAGTTCTGAGGGCCGGACTGAAGCTTTCTTT.